This T cell receptor beta chain was captured by sequencing in a study of blood T cell repertoires in COVID-19. Authors' methods: Estimation of nucleated cell counts was performed using reference gene primer amplification. Profiling relied on immunoSEQ multiplex PCR, and the TCRdb table lists in-frame clones only, not all of them. That table furnishes V, J and clone size, whereas the DNA furnished D and trimming. The repertoire holds more than 250,000 clones, with approximately 86% as singletons. V was pared by 4 bases and J by 7 bases, with 14 bases between. CDR1 SGHTS and CDR2 YDEGEE come from the germline V gene. The CDR3 totals 14 residues.

The chain couples TRBV5-8 to TRBJ2-2, with a tentative D call TRBD2 (6 bases). This sequence originates from a man between 18 and 29 years old with active or convalescent COVID-19. The sample comprised peripheral blood. The CDR3 is CASSNRERYGELFF. The CDR3, as DNA: TGTGCCAGCAGCAATCGGGAGAGATACGGGGAGCTGTTTTTT.